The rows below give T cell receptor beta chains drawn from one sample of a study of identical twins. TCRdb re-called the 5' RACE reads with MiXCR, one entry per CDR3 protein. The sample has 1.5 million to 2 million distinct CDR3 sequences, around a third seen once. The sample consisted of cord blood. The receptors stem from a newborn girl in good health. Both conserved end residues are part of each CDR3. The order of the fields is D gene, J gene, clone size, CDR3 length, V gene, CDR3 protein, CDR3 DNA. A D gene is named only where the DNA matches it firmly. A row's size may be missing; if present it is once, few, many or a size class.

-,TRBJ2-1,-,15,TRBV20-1,CSARDPGGPNNEQFF,TGCAGTGCTAGAGATCCCGGGGGCCCTAACAATGAGCAGTTCTTC
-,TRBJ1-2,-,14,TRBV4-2,CASSQGSQGFGYTF,TGTGCCAGCAGCCAAGGTAGCCAAGGTTTTGGCTACACCTTC
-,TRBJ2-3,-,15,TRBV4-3,CASSQQGQSTDTQYF,TGCGCCAGCAGCCAACAGGGTCAGAGCACAGATACGCAGTATTTT
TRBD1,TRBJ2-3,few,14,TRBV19,CASSVDREADTQYF,TGTGCCAGTAGTGTGGACAGGGAGGCAGATACGCAGTATTTT
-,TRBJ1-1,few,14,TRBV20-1,CSAAGGARYTEAFF,TGCAGTGCCGCCGGGGGGGCGCGTTACACTGAAGCTTTCTTT
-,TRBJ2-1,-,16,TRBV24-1,CATSDLWALSYNEQFF,TGTGCCACCAGTGATTTGTGGGCCCTCTCCTACAATGAGCAGTTCTTC
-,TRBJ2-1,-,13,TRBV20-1,CSARDYIRNEQFF,TGCAGTGCTAGAGATTACATTCGCAATGAGCAGTTCTTC
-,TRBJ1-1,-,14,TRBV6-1,CASSEGAGNTEAFF,TGTGCCAGCAGTGAAGGAGCAGGGAACACTGAAGCTTTCTTT
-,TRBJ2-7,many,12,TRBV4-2,CASSQAQGEQYF,TGTGCCAGCAGCCAAGCTCAAGGGGAGCAGTACTTC
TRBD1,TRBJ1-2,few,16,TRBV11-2,CASSLAGTGVTYGYTF,TGTGCCAGCAGCTTAGCTGGGACAGGAGTAACCTATGGCTACACCTTC
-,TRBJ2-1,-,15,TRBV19,CASSRQLNWYNEQFF,TGTGCCAGTAGTAGGCAATTGAACTGGTACAATGAGCAGTTCTTC